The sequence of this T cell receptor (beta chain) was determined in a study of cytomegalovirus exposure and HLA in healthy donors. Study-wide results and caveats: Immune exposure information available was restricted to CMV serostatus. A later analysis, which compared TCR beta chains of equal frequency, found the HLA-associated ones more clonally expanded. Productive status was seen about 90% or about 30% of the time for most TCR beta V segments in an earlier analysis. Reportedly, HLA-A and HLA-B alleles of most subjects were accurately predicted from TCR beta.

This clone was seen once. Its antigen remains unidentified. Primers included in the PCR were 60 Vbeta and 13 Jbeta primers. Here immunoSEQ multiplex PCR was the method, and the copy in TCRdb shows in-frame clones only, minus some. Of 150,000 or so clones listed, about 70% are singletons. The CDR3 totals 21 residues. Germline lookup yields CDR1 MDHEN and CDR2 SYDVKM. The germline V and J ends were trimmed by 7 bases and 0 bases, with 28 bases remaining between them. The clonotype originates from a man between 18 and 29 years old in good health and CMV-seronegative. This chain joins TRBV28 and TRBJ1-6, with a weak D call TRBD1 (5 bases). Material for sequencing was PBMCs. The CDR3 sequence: CASTSPHLHQGLSSYNSPLHF. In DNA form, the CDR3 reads TGTGCCAGCACCTCCCCACACCTGCACCAGGGCCTGAGCTCCTATAATTCACCCCTCCACTTT.